The clone carrying this T cell receptor (beta chain) came up many times. The antigen is not known. It was with 60 Vbeta and 13 Jbeta primers that the PCR ran. Original methodology: The authors later counted roughly 76 million unique TCR beta chains, approximately 12 million of them shared. Libraries were prepared by immunoSEQ multiplex PCR; TCRdb keeps only in-frame clonotypes and omits some of them. V, J and clone size are taken as reported in that table, and D and trimming were inferred from the DNA itself. The sample contains 95,000 to 150,000 clones, 70% to 85% of which appear only once. V dropped 4 bases and J dropped 8 bases, with 20 bases sitting between them. There are 15 residues in the CDR3. From germline, CDR1 is MGHRA and CDR2 YSYEKL. These data originate in a study of cytomegalovirus exposure and HLA in healthy donors. General observations from the study: Accurate HLA-A and HLA-B prediction from TCR beta sequences was reported for most subjects. On later analysis, the bulk of CMV-associated TCR beta chains appeared to be HLA-restricted.

The TCR was taken from a woman aged 35 to 49 in good health and CMV-seropositive. V gene TRBV4-1 combines with J gene TRBJ1-2; tentatively, D is TRBD1 (6 bases). The sample taken for sequencing was PBMCs. In nucleotides, the CDR3 is TGCGCCAGCAGCCCCTGGGAGGGAGGGGGATCCGGCTACACCTTC. It yields the protein CASSPWEGGGSGYTF.